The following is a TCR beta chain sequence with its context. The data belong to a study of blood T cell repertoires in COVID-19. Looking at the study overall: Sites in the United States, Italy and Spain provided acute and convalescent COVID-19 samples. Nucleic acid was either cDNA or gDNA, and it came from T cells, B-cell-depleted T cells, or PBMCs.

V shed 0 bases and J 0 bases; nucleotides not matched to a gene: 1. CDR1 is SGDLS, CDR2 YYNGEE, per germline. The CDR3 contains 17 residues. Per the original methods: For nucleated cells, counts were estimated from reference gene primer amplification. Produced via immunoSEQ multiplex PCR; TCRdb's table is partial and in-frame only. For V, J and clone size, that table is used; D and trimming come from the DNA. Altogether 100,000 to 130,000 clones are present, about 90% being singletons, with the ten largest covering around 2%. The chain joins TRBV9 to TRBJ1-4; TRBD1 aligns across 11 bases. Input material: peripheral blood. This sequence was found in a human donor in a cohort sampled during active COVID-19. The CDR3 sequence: CASSVEGQGATNEKLFF. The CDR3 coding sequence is TGTGCCAGCAGCGTAGAGGGACAGGGGGCAACTAATGAAAAACTGTTTTTT.